This T cell receptor beta chain appears in the sequencing data of a study of T cells in Graves' hyperthyroidism and ophthalmopathy. In the study overall: Peripheral blood samples were taken at initial diagnosis, prior to any treatment.

Study results and limitations: Blood also held most thyroid clonotypes expanded beyond 0.001.

RNA transcripts served as the template for amplifying TCR beta CDR3 regions. When the TCR CDR3 underwent first-round RT-PCR, the HTBI primer set was used. One entry per CDR3 protein, called by TCRdb with MiXCR from the multiplex PCR reads. The sample lists about 370,000 distinct CDR3 sequences, roughly 15% occurring once. This clonotype was recorded at least ten times. Its antigen remains unknown. Trimming removed 4 bases from V and 2 bases from J; junction bases left unmatched: 1. The CDR3 totals 12 residues. Germline assignment: CDR1 DFQATT and CDR2 SNEGSKA (reference sequence). Patients were excluded because of uncontrolled infection, other autoimmune disease, pregnancy or lactation. PBMCs stemmed from 10 ml fresh peripheral blood.

This rearrangement joins TRBV20-1 to TRBJ2-5, with 7 bases identical to TRBD2. This TCR was recovered from a woman aged 55-69 years with Graves' ophthalmopathy. Sequencing was carried out using blood. Here the CDR3 DNA reads TGCAGTGCTAAGCGGGGACAAGAGACCCAGTACTTC. Protein: CSAKRGQETQYF.